Listed below are T cell receptor beta chains from one sample, sequenced in a study of somatic mutations in cytotoxic T cells in rheumatoid arthritis. The method was immunoSEQ multiplex PCR; TCRdb's version includes in-frame clones alone and lacks a portion of them. The table lists some 27,000 clones, just under 75% of them singletons, with roughly 9.9% in the top ten. The sample comprised CD8+ T cells sorted from blood. The receptors here all came from a woman aged 18-30 years in good health. Each CDR3 is given with its conserved first and last residue. A D gene is named only where the DNA matches it firmly.

V	D	J	CDR3
TRBV27	.	TRBJ1-1	CASSVGLPNTEAFF
TRBV4-1	.	TRBJ1-1	CASSQGVNTEAFF
TRBV15	.	TRBJ1-5	CATSGRLGVSQPQHF
TRBV7-9	TRBD1	TRBJ1-5	CASSLGTGAGNQPQHF
TRBV4-1	TRBD2	TRBJ2-1	CASSHAPDGGRSNEQFF
TRBV7-9	.	TRBJ2-3	CASSLVGMDTQYF
TRBV28	.	TRBJ1-2	CASSLPRRVDYGYTF
TRBV28	.	TRBJ1-5	CASSFTAGSNQPQHF
TRBV4-2	.	TRBJ2-7	CASSPPGASVDYEQYF
TRBV5-4	TRBD1	TRBJ1-1	CASSLRGGENRAFF
TRBV27	TRBD2	TRBJ2-7	CASSPSGSVHEQYF
TRBV5-6	.	TRBJ1-1	CASSLLGTEAFF
TRBV30	.	TRBJ2-2	CAWTKGRGAGELFF
TRBV5-1	TRBD2	TRBJ2-7	CASSLYGTSGYEQYF
TRBV7-8	.	TRBJ2-7	CASRGDGTYEQYF
TRBV7-8	.	TRBJ2-1	CASPPQGRPGIQGYTDEQFF
TRBV28	.	TRBJ1-3	CASSSGTSSGNTIYF
TRBV4-1	TRBD2	TRBJ2-1	CASSQARAGGNNEQFF
TRBV5-6	.	TRBJ2-5	CASSFWVGETQYF
TRBV15	.	TRBJ1-3	CATSRDYGSGNTIYF
TRBV5-6	.	TRBJ2-7	CASSLGRSYEQYF
TRBV10-3	.	TRBJ2-1	CAIRPGSDEQFF
TRBV27	.	TRBJ2-5	CASSGLGKETQYF
TRBV27	.	TRBJ2-2	CASKGTGELFF
TRBV28	.	TRBJ2-1	CASSPDASYNEQFF
TRBV5-1	TRBD1	TRBJ1-1	CASTLDRGWSATEAFF
TRBV27	TRBD2	TRBJ2-7	CASSRRLAGDEQYF
TRBV4-1	TRBD2	TRBJ2-5	CASSQEGLAGMETQYF
TRBV7-6	TRBD2	TRBJ2-3	CASSLGAGGPGDTQYF
TRBV6-5	.	TRBJ2-3	CASSYGGRTDTQYF
TRBV5-1	.	TRBJ1-1	CASSFRALAGDTEAFF
TRBV27	.	TRBJ1-2	CASSPGQSRYGYTF
TRBV28	.	TRBJ2-1	CASSLLITGLNEQFF
TRBV9	.	TRBJ1-3	CASSVDGSIGNTIYF
TRBV6-5	.	TRBJ2-1	CASSYERGINEQFF
TRBV5-6	TRBD1	TRBJ2-3	CASSPGTDLSSTDTQYF
TRBV30	TRBD1	TRBJ2-3	CAWSVGRQGAFWGTDTQYF
TRBV19	.	TRBJ1-5	CASSIWDVNQPQHF
TRBV6-1	.	TRBJ2-7	CASSEAAGPYEQYF
TRBV13	TRBD1	TRBJ2-2	CASSVQGIGTGELFF
TRBV5-4	.	TRBJ2-4	CASSNRGTKNIQYF
TRBV28	.	TRBJ1-4	CASRLDSATNEKLFF
TRBV28	TRBD1	TRBJ2-7	CASSPTGTKSEQYF
TRBV19	TRBD1	TRBJ2-2	CASNSGMGTGIGELFF
TRBV4-1	TRBD2	TRBJ2-2	CASSFSGSPNTGELFF
TRBV28	TRBD1	TRBJ1-6	CASSWTGGAYNSPLHF
TRBV14	.	TRBJ2-1	CASSFRSSYNEQFF
TRBV11-2	TRBD2	TRBJ2-1	CASSLPGLASSEQFF
TRBV28	TRBD1	TRBJ2-5	CASSLWDREILETQYF